These 10 T cell receptor beta chains came from one sample sequenced in a study of shared clonotypes between healthy human individuals. Profiled with immunoSEQ multiplex PCR; TCRdb holds only in-frame clones, not every one. The sample carries about 490,000 clones, 75% to 85% recorded once. Sequencing was carried out using PBMCs. These receptors were collected from a woman aged 40 to 50 in good health. Some clones in this sample may be carry-over from other donors' samples.

CDR3 region: CASSRPGHRNQETQYF. For the CDR3, the DNA is TGCGCCAGCAGCCGCCCGGGACACCGAAACCAAGAGACCCAGTACTTC. V usage is TRBV4-1 and J usage is TRBJ2-5, with a tentative D call TRBD1 (6 bases). CDR1 MGHRA and CDR2 YSYEKL come from the germline V gene. This CDR3 contains 16 residues. Trimming shortened V by 4 bases and J by 0 bases, and 15 bases separated the two germline ends.

This clone appeared a few times. As DNA, the CDR3 is TGTGCCGGCCGCGGGGCTAGCGGCTACGAGCAGTACTTC. Translating gives CAGRGASGYEQYF. J is TRBJ2-7 and V is TRBV6-1; 7 bases match TRBD2. The CDR3 is 13 amino acids. The V and J ends lost 11 bases and 3 bases, in that order; junction bases with no gene match: 10. The germline gives CDR1 MNHNS, CDR2 SASEGT.

The chain recombines TRBV27 with TRBJ2-5; 10 positions agree with TRBD1. Germline lookup yields CDR1 MNHEY and CDR2 SMNVEV (reference sequence). Losses at the gene ends were 6 bases for V and 5 bases for J; bases not matched to a gene: 9. There are 15 residues in the CDR3. The CDR3 reads CASRIATGGGETQYF. CDR3 coding DNA: TGTGCCAGCAGAATCGCGACAGGGGGCGGGGAGACCCAGTACTTC.

This chain connects TRBV10-3 to TRBJ2-7; TRBD2 matches 9 bases. The CDR3 contains 15 residues. The trim removed 7 bases at V and 3 bases at J, leaving 10 bases unmatched. CDR1 ENHRY and CDR2 SYGVKD come from the germline V gene. CDR3 amino acids: CAIMTGGSGSYEQYF. CDR3 sequence (DNA): TGTGCCATCATGACAGGCGGTAGCGGGAGCTACGAGCAGTACTTC.

The CDR3 coding sequence is TGTGCCAGCAGAGTCGGGGGACTAGTCCCCAAAGAGACCCAGTACTTC. Residues: CASRVGGLVPKETQYF. The chain joins TRBV28 to TRBJ2-5; TRBD2 agrees at 8 bases. Germline V lookup: CDR1 MDHEN, CDR2 SYDVKM. This CDR3 comprises 16 residues. Trimming removed 6 bases from V and 3 bases from J; junction bases left unmatched: 12.

V is TRBV7-2 and J is TRBJ1-5; D not resolved. The V and J ends lost 2 bases and 1 base respectively, with 9 bases between them. The CDR3 loop spans 15 amino acids. Germline-derived CDR1 and CDR2 are SGHTA and FQGNSA. Written as DNA, the CDR3 is TGTGCCAGCAGCTTATGGGGAGGAAGCAATCAGCCCCAGCATTTT. It is translated as CASSLWGGSNQPQHF.

CDR3 sequence (DNA): TGTGCCAGCAGTAACCCGGGACAGGGCCACTATGGCTACACCTTC. This sequence encodes CASSNPGQGHYGYTF. The chain carries TRBV6-5 and TRBJ1-2; 9 nucleotides agree with TRBD1. The ends lost 5 bases at V and 3 bases at J; junction bases unmatched: 7. The CDR3 totals 15 residues. Germline V gives CDR1 MNHEY, CDR2 SVGAGI.

Comment on this clone: The same CDR3 arises from other DNA sequences in this sample as well. The chain carries TRBV4-1 and TRBJ2-1; D gene ambiguous. The V gene lost 0 bases and the J gene lost 0 bases, with 12 bases spanning the gap. Germline loops: CDR1 MGHRA, CDR2 YSYEKL. There are 17 residues in the CDR3. The CDR3 is CASSQDPYAASYNEQFF. CDR3 DNA: TGCGCCAGCAGCCAAGATCCATACGCAGCCTCCTACAATGAGCAGTTCTTC.

The chain combines TRBV7-2 with TRBJ1-4, with TRBD1 matching 7 bases. Germline V gives CDR1 SGHTA, CDR2 FQGNSA. V shed 5 bases, J shed 5 bases, and the junction held 11 bases outside the gene matches. The CDR3 length is 16 residues. The CDR3 region has the DNA TGTGCCAGCAGCACCAAGACCGGGACAGCAAATGAAAAACTGTTTTTT. This codes for CASSTKTGTANEKLFF.

The chain combines TRBV20-1 with TRBJ2-7; the D gene is possibly TRBD1 (5 bases). The CDR3 length is 11 residues. The germline V gene has CDR1 DFQATT and CDR2 SNEGSKA (reference sequence). Trimming removed 6 bases from V and 3 bases from J, with 9 bases in between. The CDR3 sequence: CSAQANYEQYF. CDR3 nucleotide sequence: TGCAGTGCACAGGCTAACTACGAGCAGTACTTC.